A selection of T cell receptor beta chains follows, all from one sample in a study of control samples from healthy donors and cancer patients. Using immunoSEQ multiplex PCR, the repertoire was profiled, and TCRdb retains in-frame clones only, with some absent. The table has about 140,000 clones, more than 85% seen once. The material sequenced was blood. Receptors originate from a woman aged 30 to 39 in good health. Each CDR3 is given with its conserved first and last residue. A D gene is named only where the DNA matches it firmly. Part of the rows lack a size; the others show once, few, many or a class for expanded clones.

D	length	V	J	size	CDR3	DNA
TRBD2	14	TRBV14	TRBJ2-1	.	CASRPGLAGVIQFF	TGTGCCAGCAGACCGGGACTAGCGGGAGTAATTCAGTTCTTC
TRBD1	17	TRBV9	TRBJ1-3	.	CASSAGTGPTSGNTIYF	TGTGCCAGCAGCGCTGGGACAGGGCCCACCTCTGGAAACACCATATATTTT
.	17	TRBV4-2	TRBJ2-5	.	CASSRGEVDVIQETQYF	TGTGCCAGCAGCCGAGGGGAGGTGGACGTTATCCAAGAGACCCAGTACTTC
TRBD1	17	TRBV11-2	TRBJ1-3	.	CASSLAAGTGPGNTIYF	TGTGCCAGCAGCTTAGCGGCCGGGACAGGGCCAGGAAACACCATATATTTT
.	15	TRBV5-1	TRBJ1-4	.	CASSTQDGYNEKLFF	TGCGCCAGCAGCACCCAGGACGGATATAATGAAAAACTGTTTTTT
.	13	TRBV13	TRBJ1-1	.	CASSYTANTEAFF	TGTGCCAGCAGCTATACAGCGAACACTGAAGCTTTCTTT
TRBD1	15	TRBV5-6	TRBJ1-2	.	CASSLIRDSDYGYTF	TGTGCCAGCAGCTTGATCCGGGACAGTGACTATGGCTACACCTTC
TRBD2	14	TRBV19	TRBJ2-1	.	CASTLAGGRNEQFF	TGTGCCAGTACACTAGCGGGTGGTCGGAATGAGCAGTTCTTC
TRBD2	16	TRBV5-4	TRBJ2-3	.	CASSPRGGASTDTQYF	TGTGCCAGCAGCCCCCGGGGGGGAGCTAGCACAGATACGCAGTATTTT
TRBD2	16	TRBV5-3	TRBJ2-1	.	CARSLPLAGGGNEQFF	TGTGCCAGAAGCCTCCCTCTAGCGGGAGGTGGAAATGAGCAGTTCTTC
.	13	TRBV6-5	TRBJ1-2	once	CASRGHSNYGYTF	TGTGCCAGCAGGGGACACTCCAACTATGGCTACACCTTC
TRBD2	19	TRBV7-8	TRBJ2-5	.	CASSLGGLAGGPNQETQYF	TGTGCCAGCAGCTTGGGGGGACTAGCGGGAGGGCCCAACCAAGAGACCCAGTACTTC
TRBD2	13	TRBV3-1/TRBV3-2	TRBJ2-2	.	CASRREGTGELFF	TGTGCCAGCAGGAGGGAGGGCACCGGGGAGCTGTTTTTT
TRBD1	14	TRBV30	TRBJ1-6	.	CAWSDRGGNSPLHF	TGTGCCTGGAGTGACAGGGGGGGGAATTCACCCCTCCACTTT
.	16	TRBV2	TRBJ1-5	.	CASSEAAGYSNQPQHF	TGTGCCAGCAGTGAAGCGGCGGGGTATAGCAATCAGCCCCAGCATTTT
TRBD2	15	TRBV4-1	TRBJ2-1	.	CASSSNPLAGFEQFF	TGCGCCAGCAGCAGTAACCCTCTAGCGGGATTTGAGCAGTTCTTC
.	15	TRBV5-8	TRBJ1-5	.	CASSLRRQPNQPQHF	TGTGCCAGCAGCTTGAGACGACAGCCGAATCAGCCCCAGCATTTT
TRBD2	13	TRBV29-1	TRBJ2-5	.	CSVGSTGGETQYF	TGCAGCGTTGGGAGTACGGGGGGTGAGACCCAGTACTTC
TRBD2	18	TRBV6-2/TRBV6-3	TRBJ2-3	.	CASSYSVSSGSWADTQYF	TGTGCCAGCAGTTACTCGGTGTCTAGCGGGAGTTGGGCAGATACGCAGTATTTT
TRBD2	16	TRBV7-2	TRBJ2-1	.	CASSLVAGVSYNEQFF	TGTGCCAGCAGCTTAGTAGCGGGAGTCTCCTACAATGAGCAGTTCTTC
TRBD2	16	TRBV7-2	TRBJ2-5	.	CASSPGLAMYQETQYF	TGTGCCAGCAGCCCGGGACTAGCAATGTACCAAGAGACCCAGTACTTC
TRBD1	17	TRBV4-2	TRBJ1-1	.	CASSQSTGTGGNTEAFF	TGTGCCAGCAGCCAAAGCACCGGGACAGGGGGTAACACTGAAGCTTTCTTT